This T cell receptor beta chain was sequenced during a study of T-cell memory formation after mild COVID-19. Only a few counts were recorded for this clonotype. Its antigen is currently unknown. The ends were cut back, 0 bases at V and 7 bases at J, with 13 bases in the middle. The CDR3 loop spans 14 amino acids. CDR1 and CDR2 from the germline V gene are GTSNPN and SVGIG (reference sequence). TCRdb analysed the 5' RACE reads with MiXCR anew, one entry per CDR3 protein. This sample yields 250,000 or so distinct CDR3 sequences, of which 9.4% are seen a single time; 22% belongs to the top ten. Study-level results: CD4/CD8 balance held among clones contracting day 15 to 85, and later expanders leaned CD4+.

This sequence joins TRBV30 and TRBJ2-1; the D is unclear. The origin of this receptor is a man aged 18 to 29 who had mild COVID-19 (a few samples of this study predate the infection). Cell type and time point are not known. Sequenced sample: PBMCs or a T cell subset sorted from them (not recorded which). CDR3 bases: TGTGCCTGGAGTGTACGATTTTGGGATAATGAGCAGTTCTTC. Translated: CAWSVRFWDNEQFF.